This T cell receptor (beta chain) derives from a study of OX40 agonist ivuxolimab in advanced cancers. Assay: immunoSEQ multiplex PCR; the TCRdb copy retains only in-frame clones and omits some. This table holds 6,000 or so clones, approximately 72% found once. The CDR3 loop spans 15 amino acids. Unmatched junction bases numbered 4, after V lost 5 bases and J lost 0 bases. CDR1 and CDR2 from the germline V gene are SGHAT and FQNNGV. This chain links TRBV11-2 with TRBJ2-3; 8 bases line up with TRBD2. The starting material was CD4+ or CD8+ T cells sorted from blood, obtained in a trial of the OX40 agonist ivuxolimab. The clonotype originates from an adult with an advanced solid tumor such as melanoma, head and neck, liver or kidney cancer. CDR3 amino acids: CASSRRLASTDTQYF. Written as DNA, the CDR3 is TGTGCCAGCAGCCGACGACTAGCGAGCACAGATACGCAGTATTTT.